The next 4 T cell receptor beta chains were all read from a single sample in a study of identical twins. TCRdb re-derived calls from the 5' RACE reads in MiXCR, one entry per CDR3 protein. The data show about 220,000 distinct CDR3 sequences, 5.5% to 7.5% seen once. The data were also submitted as part of a second study, on T cells expressing NK-cell markers.

Sequencing was carried out using CD8+ T cells sorted from blood. The receptors originated from a woman between 18 and 30 years old in good health.

This clonotype was counted between two and nine times. The junction and the germline gene differ at one end; a read error may be behind it. The chain couples TRBV12-3 or TRBV12-4 to TRBJ2-1; maybe TRBD2 (6 bases). The CDR3 has 14 amino acids. CDR3 residues: CASRLGGHNNEQFF. CDR3 DNA: TGTGCCAGCAGGTTAGGAGGGCACAACAATGAGCAGTTCTTC.

There are many counts of this clonotype. The V call is TRBV7-8, the J call TRBJ1-5; D remains ambiguous. Trimming took 1 base from V and 12 from J, leaving 13 bases between them. Germline V gives CDR1 SGHVS, CDR2 FQNEAQ. This CDR3 contains 13 residues. In nucleotides, the CDR3 is TGTGCCAGCAGCTTAGAATCCCCAGAGCTCCAGCATTTT. Protein: CASSLESPELQHF.

The chain links TRBV27 to TRBJ1-1, with 9 positions matching TRBD1. Per the germline V gene, CDR1 is MNHEY and CDR2 is SMNVEV (reference sequence). V trimming: 4 bases; J trimming: 11 bases; junction bases outside the gene matches: 11. The CDR3 consists of 14 residues. CDR3 sequence reads: CASSSGTGIASAFF. The CDR3 coding sequence is TGTGCCAGCAGTTCCGGGACAGGGATTGCTAGTGCTTTCTTT.

The CDR3 coding sequence is TGTGCCACCAGTGCAACAGGGGGCCATGAGCAGTACTTC. Its protein is CATSATGGHEQYF. The chain couples TRBV24-1 to TRBJ2-7, with 9 bases fitting TRBD1. Trimming took 5 bases from V and 7 from J; bases not matched to a gene: 5. Germline CDR1 and CDR2: KGHDR and SFDVKD. The CDR3 spans 13 residues.